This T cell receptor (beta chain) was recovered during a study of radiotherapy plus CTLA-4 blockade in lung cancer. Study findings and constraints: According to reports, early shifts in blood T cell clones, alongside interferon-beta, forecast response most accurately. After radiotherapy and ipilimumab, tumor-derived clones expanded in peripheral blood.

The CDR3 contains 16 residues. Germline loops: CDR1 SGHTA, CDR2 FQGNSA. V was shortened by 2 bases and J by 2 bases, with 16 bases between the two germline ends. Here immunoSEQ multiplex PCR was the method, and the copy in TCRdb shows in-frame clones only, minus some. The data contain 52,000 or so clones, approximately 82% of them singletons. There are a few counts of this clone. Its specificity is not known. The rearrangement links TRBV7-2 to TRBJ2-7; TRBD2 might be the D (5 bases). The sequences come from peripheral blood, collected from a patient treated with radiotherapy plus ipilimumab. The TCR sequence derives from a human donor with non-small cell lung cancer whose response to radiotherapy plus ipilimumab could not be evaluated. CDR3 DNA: TGTGCCAGCAGCTTAAGTTCGGGGATGGTCCCCTACGAGCAGTACTTC. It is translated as CASSLSSGMVPYEQYF.